The rows below give T cell receptor beta chains drawn from one sample of a study of shared clonotypes between healthy human individuals. TCRdb keeps only in-frame clones here, not all; method: immunoSEQ multiplex PCR. The table includes roughly 2 million clones, 85% to 95% detected once. Specimen: naive CD4+ T cells sorted from blood. The receptors stem from a man aged 18 to 30 in good health. CDR3s leave out the opening cysteine and the closing phenylalanine or tryptophan. Fields, in order: V gene, J gene, CDR3 protein.

>TRBV10-3|TRBJ1-5
AISAGQNSNQPQH
>TRBV5-4|TRBJ2-2
ASSPTSGSNTGELF
>TRBV15|TRBJ2-1
ATRPGTSGYNEQF
>TRBV5-1|TRBJ2-1
ASSLDGQPNEQF
>TRBV6-5|TRBJ2-1
ASSYSLAARSNEQF
>TRBV7-6|TRBJ2-1
ASSLGAGGIVNEQF
>TRBV30|TRBJ1-1
AWEHGTRNTEAF
>TRBV5-1|TRBJ1-3
ASSQGHSSGNTIY
>TRBV18|TRBJ2-3
ASSPEGLRTDTQY
>TRBV9|TRBJ2-3
ASSVENFGGTDTQY
>TRBV5-1|TRBJ2-7
ASSLGWTSGSSYEQY
>TRBV28|TRBJ1-5
AGGQISNQPQH
>TRBV18|TRBJ2-1
ASSPPARSNEQF
>TRBV4-3|TRBJ2-4
ASSQATGNIQY
>TRBV7-9|TRBJ2-5
ASSLGGQIQETQY
>TRBV30|TRBJ1-5
AWSSGHELQPQH
>TRBV28|TRBJ2-7
ASSPPPSYEQY
>TRBV10-2|TRBJ1-3
ASSESGSGNTIY
>TRBV11-2|TRBJ2-2
ASRIGTTNTGELF
>TRBV10-3|TRBJ1-5
ASNRDRGNQPQH
>TRBV7-9|TRBJ1-5
ASSFSGTGNQPQH
>TRBV28|TRBJ1-4
ASSQRTGPEKLF
>TRBV5-1|TRBJ2-3
ASSSGQTGDTQY
>TRBV10-3|TRBJ1-3
APRAGGLRNTIY
>TRBV6-6|TRBJ2-1
ASSYGLAGGNNEQF
>TRBV9|TRBJ2-1
ASSAKSGRPPRDEQF
>TRBV5-1|TRBJ2-3
ASSSQPSSTDTQY
>TRBV12-5|TRBJ1-2
ASGLVLGGQGADFDGYT
>TRBV28|TRBJ1-6
ATGQGALYNSPLH
>TRBV6-4|TRBJ2-6
ASSDFSGTGPNVLT
>TRBV10-3|TRBJ1-2
AISVVDRVPDT
>TRBV19|TRBJ2-2
ASSIKSAGGTGELF
>TRBV30|TRBJ1-5
AWTPGQAYQPQH
>TRBV19|TRBJ2-7
ASSRTSGRVTGEQY
>TRBV28|TRBJ2-2
ASGVEGGRPGELF
>TRBV19|TRBJ2-3
ASSSQGQGTDTQY
>TRBV6-1|TRBJ1-6
ASSETGGWTPLH